Each of the 8 T cell receptor beta chains below was sequenced from the same sample in a study of shared clonotypes between healthy human individuals. Data came from immunoSEQ multiplex PCR; TCRdb stores just in-frame clones and leaves some out. This sample yields 300,000 to 400,000 clones, of which roughly 91% are seen a single time; roughly 15% belongs to the top ten. Sequencing used memory CD8+ T cells sorted from blood. As to subset: CD45RO+ cells pooled with CCR7-negative TemRA cells. Receptors were obtained from a man aged 18 to 30 in good health.

This clone was seen repeatedly, ten times or more. The chain employs TRBV7-9 and TRBJ1-2, with TRBD1 matching 8 bases. The CDR3 spans 15 residues. V trimming: 4 bases; J trimming: 0 bases; junction bases outside the gene matches: 4. Germline V CDR1 and CDR2: SEHNR, FQNEAQ (reference sequence). The CDR3 region has the DNA TGTGCCAGCAGCTGGACGACAGGGGCTAACTATGGCTACACCTTC. It is translated as CASSWTTGANYGYTF. The full variable domain, completed using reference TRBV7-9 and TRBJ1-2, is DTGVSQNPRHKITKRGQNVTFRCDPISEHNRLYWYRQTLGQGPEFLTYFQNEAQLEKSRLLSDRFSAERPKGSFSTLEIQRTEQGDSAMYLCASSWTTGANYGYTFGSGTRLTVV.

The rearrangement uses TRBV30 and TRBJ2-7; D is uncertain. The CDR3 extends over 12 amino acids. The germline gives CDR1 GTSNPN, CDR2 SVGIG (reference sequence). The V gene lost 2 bases and the J gene lost 2 bases, with 7 bases spanning the gap. The DNA of the CDR3 is TGTGCCTGGAGTCAGGATACCTACGAGCAGTACTTC. Translating gives CAWSQDTYEQYF.

The rearrangement joins TRBV9 to TRBJ2-2; either TRBD1 or TRBD2 may fit D (5 bases each). Trimming left V 0 bases short and J 1 base short, with 19 bases between. The CDR3 is 19 residues long. Per the germline V gene, CDR1 is SGDLS and CDR2 is YYNGEE. The CDR3 here is CASSVASRGTGMNTGELFF. CDR3 nucleotides: TGTGCCAGCAGCGTAGCATCGAGAGGGACGGGGATGAACACCGGGGAGCTGTTTTTT.

The chain joins TRBV5-6 to TRBJ2-7; 10 nucleotides agree with TRBD1. Germline CDR1 is SGHDT and CDR2 is YYEEEE. The CDR3 is made up of 16 amino acids. J gave up 2 bases and V 3 bases, and 8 bases lay outside the gene matches. As DNA, the CDR3 is TGTGCCAGCAGCTGGGACAGGGGAGAAAGCCCCTACGAGCAGTACTTC. Amino acids: CASSWDRGESPYEQYF.

The chain joins TRBV15 to TRBJ2-1, with TRBD2 as a possible D gene (6 bases). V lost 1 base, J lost 6 bases, and 10 bases lay in between. The CDR3 is 14 residues long. Germline assignment: CDR1 LNHNV and CDR2 YYDKDF (reference sequence). This CDR3 is CATSRAGGINEQFF. The CDR3 DNA follows: TGTGCCACCAGCAGAGCTGGGGGGATCAATGAGCAGTTCTTC.

The V call is TRBV2, the J call TRBJ1-4, with unresolved D. V was pared by 3 bases and J by 2 bases, with 19 bases between. There are 18 residues in the CDR3. CDR1 is SNHLY and CDR2 is FYNNEI in the germline V gene. This CDR3 reads CASSDSPGGFSTNEKLFF. The CDR3 nucleotides are TGTGCCAGCAGTGATTCCCCGGGCGGCTTTTCCACTAATGAAAAACTGTTTTTT.

This clone was seen repeatedly, ten times or more. The chain has TRBV4-1 and TRBJ1-1, with 8 bases that match TRBD1. CDR3 length equals 16 residues. Germline V gene lookup returns CDR1 MGHRA and CDR2 YSYEKL. J lost 0 bases, V lost 0 bases, and 3 bases had no gene match. CDR3 sequence reads: CASSQDEGQVNTEAFF. The DNA for the CDR3 is TGCGCCAGCAGCCAAGACGAGGGACAGGTGAACACTGAAGCTTTCTTT.

The chain carries TRBV27 and TRBJ2-7; possibly TRBD1 for D (7 bases). Germline V gene data show CDR1 as MNHEY and CDR2 as SMNVEV (reference sequence). The germline V and J ends were trimmed by 4 bases and 4 bases, with 11 bases remaining between them. This CDR3 region has 13 residues. The CDR3 spells CASSSQGTYEQYF. Written as DNA, the CDR3 is TGTGCCAGCAGTTCACAGGGGACTTACGAGCAGTACTTC.